These T cell receptor beta chains were read from a single sample in a study of neurological immune-mediated disorders. MiXCR was run by TCRdb on the 5' RACE reads, yielding one entry per CDR3 protein. This sample has about 59,000 distinct CDR3 sequences; roughly 13% occur once, and the top ten carry around a tenth. Sample: PBMCs. The receptor set was obtained from a woman aged 55-69 years with HTLV-1-associated myelopathy (HAM/TSP). Both conserved end residues are part of each CDR3. A D gene is named only where the DNA matches it firmly. The size of a clone is reported for some rows only, either as once, few or many, or as a class for expanded clones.

j_call | v_call | d_call | clone_size | cdr3_nt | cdr3_aa
TRBJ2-3 | TRBV7-6 | TRBD2 | many | TGTGCCAGCAGCTCCCTTTTGGGGGGAGGGGTGCCAGATACGCAGTATTTT | CASSSLLGGGVPDTQYF
TRBJ2-7 | TRBV20-1 | TRBD1 | few | TGCAGTGTCGCAAGACAGGGCTTTTTAAACGAGCAGTACTTC | CSVARQGFLNEQYF
TRBJ2-3 | TRBV7-7 | TRBD2 | NA | TGTGCCAGCAGCGGGGGGAGGGGCGCAGATACGCAGTATTTT | CASSGGRGADTQYF
TRBJ2-7 | TRBV18 | TRBD2 | NA | TGTGCCAGCTCAGAATATAGCGGGAGGGCCTCCTACGAGCAGTACTTC | CASSEYSGRASYEQYF
TRBJ1-6 | TRBV12-3/TRBV12-4 | NA | many | TGTGCCAGCAGATCTGCAGGGGTCTCACCCCTCCACTTT | CASRSAGVSPLHF
TRBJ2-7 | TRBV7-8 | TRBD1 | many | TGTGCCAGCAGCTGGGACAGGGACGAGCAGTACTTC | CASSWDRDEQYF
TRBJ1-5 | TRBV20-1 | TRBD1 | many | TGCAGTGCCCCGAGGACAGGGATAAATCAGCCCCAGCATTTT | CSAPRTGINQPQHF
TRBJ2-7 | TRBV14 | NA | many | TGTGCCAGCAGCCACTTTCGGCAGGGCTACGAGCAGTACTTC | CASSHFRQGYEQYF
TRBJ2-3 | TRBV11-2 | NA | many | TGTGCCAGCAGCTTAGATTTTCGGGGTTTCACAGATACGCAGTATTTT | CASSLDFRGFTDTQYF
TRBJ2-1 | TRBV6-6 | NA | few | TGTGCCAGCAGCACCAGGGAGGCCGGGGATGAGCAGTTCTTC | CASSTREAGDEQFF
TRBJ2-3 | TRBV3-1 | TRBD2 | many | TGTGCCAGCAGCCAAGGAGCGGGAGTAGTTGATACGCAGTATTTT | CASSQGAGVVDTQYF
TRBJ2-7 | TRBV3-1 | TRBD2 | many | TGTGCCAGCAGCCGGGAGGGAGGGGCCTACGAGCAGTACTTC | CASSREGGAYEQYF
TRBJ2-5 | TRBV29-1 | NA | many | TGCAGCGTTGAAGTTTCCGCGGGCACAGAGACCCAGTACTTC | CSVEVSAGTETQYF
TRBJ2-4 | TRBV20-1 | NA | NA | TGTAGTGCTAGTAAGAGCGTAGATCAAAAAAACATTCAGTACTTC | CSASKSVDQKNIQYF
TRBJ2-7 | TRBV6-5 | TRBD2 | many | TGTGCCAGCAGTTACTCGCTAGCGGGCACCTACGAGCAGTACTTC | CASSYSLAGTYEQYF